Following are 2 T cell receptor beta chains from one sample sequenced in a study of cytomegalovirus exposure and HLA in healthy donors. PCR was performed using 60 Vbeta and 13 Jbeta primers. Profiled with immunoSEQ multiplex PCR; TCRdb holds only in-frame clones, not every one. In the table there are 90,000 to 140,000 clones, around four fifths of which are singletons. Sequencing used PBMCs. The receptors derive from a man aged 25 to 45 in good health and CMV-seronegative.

The CDR3 protein is CASSPQEQGNYGYTF. The CDR3 coding sequence is TGTGCCAGCTCACCTCAAGAACAGGGGAACTATGGCTACACCTTC. V and J are TRBV18 and TRBJ1-2; 7 bases fit TRBD1. The CDR3 has 15 amino acids. With V trimmed by 3 bases and J by 2 bases, 6 bases remained unmatched. Germline CDR1 reads KGHSH; CDR2 reads LQKENI.

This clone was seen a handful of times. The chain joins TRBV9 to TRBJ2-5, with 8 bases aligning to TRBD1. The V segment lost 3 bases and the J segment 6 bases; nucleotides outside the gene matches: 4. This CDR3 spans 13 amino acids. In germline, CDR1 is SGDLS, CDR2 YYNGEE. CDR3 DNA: TGTGCCAGCAGCGAACAGGGGGGAAAGACCCAGTACTTC. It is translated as CASSEQGGKTQYF.